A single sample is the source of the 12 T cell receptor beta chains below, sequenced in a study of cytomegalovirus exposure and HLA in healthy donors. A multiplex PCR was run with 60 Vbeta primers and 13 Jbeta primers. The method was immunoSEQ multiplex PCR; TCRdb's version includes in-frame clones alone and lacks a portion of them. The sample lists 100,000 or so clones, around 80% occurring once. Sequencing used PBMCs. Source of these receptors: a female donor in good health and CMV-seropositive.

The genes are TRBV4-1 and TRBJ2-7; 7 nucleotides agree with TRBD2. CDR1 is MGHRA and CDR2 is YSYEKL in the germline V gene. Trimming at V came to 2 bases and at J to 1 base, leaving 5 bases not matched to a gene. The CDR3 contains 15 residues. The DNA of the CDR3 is TGCGCCAGCAGCCAACCGGGACTACTTTCCTACGAGCAGTACTTC. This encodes CASSQPGLLSYEQYF.

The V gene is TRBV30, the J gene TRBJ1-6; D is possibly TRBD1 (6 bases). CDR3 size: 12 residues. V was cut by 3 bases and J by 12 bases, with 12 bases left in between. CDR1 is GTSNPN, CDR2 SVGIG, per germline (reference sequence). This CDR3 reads CAWRQGLIPLHF. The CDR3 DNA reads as TGTGCCTGGAGACAGGGTTTGATACCCCTCCACTTT.

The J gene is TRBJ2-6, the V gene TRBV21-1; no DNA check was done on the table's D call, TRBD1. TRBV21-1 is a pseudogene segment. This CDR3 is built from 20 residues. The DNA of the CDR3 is TGTGCCAGCAGCAAAACGACAGGGACGCTGGACCTCTCTGGGGCCAACGGCCTGACTTTC. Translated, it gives CASSKTTGTLDLSGANGLTF.

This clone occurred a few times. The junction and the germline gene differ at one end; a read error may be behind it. CDR3 coding DNA: TGTGCCATCCTGGACCTAGCCAAAAACAGTCAGTACTTC. This sequence encodes CAILDLAKNSQYF. The chain couples TRBV6-6 to TRBJ2-4; tentatively, D is TRBD2 (5 bases). The CDR3 extends over 13 amino acids. CDR1 and CDR2 from the germline V gene are MNHNY and SVGAGI (reference sequence).

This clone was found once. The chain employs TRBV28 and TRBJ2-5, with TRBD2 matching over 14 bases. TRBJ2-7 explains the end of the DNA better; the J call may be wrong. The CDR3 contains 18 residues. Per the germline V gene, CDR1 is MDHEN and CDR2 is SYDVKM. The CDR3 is CASSLSSGLAGGSYEQYF. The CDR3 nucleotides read TGTGCCAGCAGTTTATCATCCGGACTAGCGGGAGGTTCCTACGAGCAGTACTTC.

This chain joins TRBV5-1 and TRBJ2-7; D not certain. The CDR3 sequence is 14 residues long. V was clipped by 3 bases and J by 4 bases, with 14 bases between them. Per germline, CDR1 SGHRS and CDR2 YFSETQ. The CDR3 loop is CASSYTPGSYEQYF. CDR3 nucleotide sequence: TGCGCCAGCAGCTACACCCCGGGTTCTTACGAGCAGTACTTC.

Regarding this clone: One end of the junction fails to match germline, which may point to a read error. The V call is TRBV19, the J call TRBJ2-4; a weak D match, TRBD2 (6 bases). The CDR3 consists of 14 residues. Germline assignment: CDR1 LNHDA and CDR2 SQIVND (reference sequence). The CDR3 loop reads CASSIGGRGNSQYF. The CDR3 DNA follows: TGTGCCAGTAGTATTGGGGGGAGAGGAAACAGTCAGTACTTC.

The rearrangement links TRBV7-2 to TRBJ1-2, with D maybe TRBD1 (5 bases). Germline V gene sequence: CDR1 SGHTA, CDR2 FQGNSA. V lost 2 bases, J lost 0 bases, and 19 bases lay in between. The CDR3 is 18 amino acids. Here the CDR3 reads CASSLYRTGAATNYGYTF. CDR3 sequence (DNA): TGTGCCAGCAGCTTATATAGAACTGGGGCAGCTACTAACTATGGCTACACCTTC.

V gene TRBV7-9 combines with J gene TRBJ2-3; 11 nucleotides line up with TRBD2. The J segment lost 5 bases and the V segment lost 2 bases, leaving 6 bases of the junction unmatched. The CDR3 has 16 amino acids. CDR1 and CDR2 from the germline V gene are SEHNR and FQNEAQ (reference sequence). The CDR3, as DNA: TGTGCCAGCAGCTTAAGTCTAGCGGGGGGACTAGATACGCAGTATTTT. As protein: CASSLSLAGGLDTQYF.

The CDR3 coding sequence is TGTGCCAGCAGTGAGCTTGGAGGGGAGCAGTACTTC. Protein sequence: CASSELGGEQYF. J is TRBJ2-7 and V is TRBV6-1, with a tentative D call TRBD2 (6 bases). Germline V gene data show CDR1 as MNHNS and CDR2 as SASEGT. CDR3 length: 12 residues. V lost 3 bases and J lost 7, with 10 bases in between.

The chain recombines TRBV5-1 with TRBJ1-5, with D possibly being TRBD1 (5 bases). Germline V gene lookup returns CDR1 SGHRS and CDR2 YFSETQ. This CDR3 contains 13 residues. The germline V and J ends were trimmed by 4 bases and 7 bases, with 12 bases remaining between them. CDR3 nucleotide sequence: TGCGCCAGCAGCCTAGGGGTCGGGCAGCCCCAGCATTTT. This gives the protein CASSLGVGQPQHF.

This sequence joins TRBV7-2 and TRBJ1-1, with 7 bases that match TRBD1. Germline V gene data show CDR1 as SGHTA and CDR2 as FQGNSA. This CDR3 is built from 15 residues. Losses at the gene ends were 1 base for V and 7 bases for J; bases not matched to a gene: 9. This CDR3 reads CASSLVRSGGIEAFF. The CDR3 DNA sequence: TGTGCCAGCAGCTTAGTAAGGTCAGGGGGGATTGAAGCTTTCTTT.